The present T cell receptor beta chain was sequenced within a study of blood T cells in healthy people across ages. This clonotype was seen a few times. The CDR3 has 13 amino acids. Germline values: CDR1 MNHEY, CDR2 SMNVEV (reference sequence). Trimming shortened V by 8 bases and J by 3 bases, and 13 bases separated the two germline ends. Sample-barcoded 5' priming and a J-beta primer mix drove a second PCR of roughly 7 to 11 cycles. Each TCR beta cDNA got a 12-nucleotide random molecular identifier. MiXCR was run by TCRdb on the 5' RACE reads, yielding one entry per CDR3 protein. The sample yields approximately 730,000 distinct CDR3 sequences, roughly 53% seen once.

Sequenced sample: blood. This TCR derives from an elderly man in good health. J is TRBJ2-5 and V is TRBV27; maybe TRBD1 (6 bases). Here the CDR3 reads CASRPSGEETQYF. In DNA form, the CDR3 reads TGTGCCAGCCGTCCGTCAGGGGAAGAGACCCAGTACTTC.